This T cell receptor (beta chain) derives from a study of blood T cells in healthy people across ages (dated by TCRdb to the mid-2010s). Study-wide context: In model experiments, template switching captured about one uniquely barcoded TCR beta cDNA molecule for every two T cells. Using the same blood draw, the study looked at two additional independent replicas of 1 million unique cDNA reads for two donors, one aged 18 to 30 and the other aged 80 or older. The donors were divided into four age groups: young (average around 15 years), middle-aged (around 37), aged (approximately 62) and long-lived (about 80). The study measured age-related changes in TCR beta repertoire diversity using deep sequencing normalized with unique cDNA molecular identifiers. Donors of different ages were randomly distributed across sequencing lanes to avoid experimental bias. General findings and caveats noted by the study authors: Estimates of total diversity based on one million sequenced T cells were regarded as lower bounds and as underestimates. Donor CMV infection status was unknown, potentially confounding age-related changes in expanded clonotypes. Observed TCR beta diversity per million T cells fell roughly linearly with age, and a significant reduction was already apparent by age about 36. Compared with the aged group, the long-lived group had more naive CD4+ T cells, fewer expanded clones and increased TCR diversity, suggesting age selection. There was a strong correlation between observed TCR beta diversity and the percentage of naive T cells measured by flow cytometry. Conclusive comparison of naive and antigen-experienced compartments was prevented by the profiling of bulk unsorted PBMCs.

To prepare the library, 5' RACE was applied. The sample was run on an Illumina HiSeq 2500. A second PCR of roughly 7 to 12 cycles was performed with a sample-barcoded 5' primer and a J-beta primer mix. A template-switch 5' adaptor carrying 12 random nucleotides introduced a unique molecular identifier onto each TCR beta cDNA molecule. At least 2.5 million CDR3-containing paired-end reads were obtained from each sample. The Mint cDNA synthesis kit, primed by a TRBC-specific oligonucleotide, was used to synthesize first-strand cDNA from all RNA. All cDNA was treated with uracil-DNA glycosylase and then went through a first 18-cycle PCR with the universal primers M1SS and BC2_uni_R. Under the source paper's analysis protocol: For normalization, 1 million high-quality reads, each with a distinct molecular identifier, were randomly selected from each sample. Reads with shared molecular identifiers were discarded instead of being binned into consensus sequences. MiTCR, set to a Q25 quality threshold and the strictest error-elimination algorithm, was used for CDR3 identification, clonotype clustering and error correction. A nonparametric unseen species model using Euler transformation provided a lower-bound estimate of total TCR beta diversity. TCRdb passed the public sequencing reads through fastp at Q25 and MiXCR, retaining productive beta sequences. Rows are unified per CDR3 protein, each entry keeping the most common DNA and genes. These V and J calls rely on TCRdb rather than the paper's analysis. This sample has 850,000 to 1,000,000 distinct CDR3 sequences in its table, and 45% to 50% of those were observed once. The top ten hold around an eighth of the sample.

Cut back by 3 bases and 2 bases, the V and J ends lie 11 bases apart. Per the germline V gene, SGDLS is the CDR1 and YYNGEE is the CDR2. The CDR3 runs 14 amino acids, cysteine and phenylalanine included. The kept DNA is CDR3 alone, 42 bases in frame from the first base. Concerning this clonotype: Its recognized antigen is unknown. No base quality values were provided; no much bigger clone lies one nucleotide off.

The donors were about 40 Caucasian individuals from Russia, aged roughly 6 to 95 years, who were systemically healthy. Roughly 10 milliliters of peripheral blood were drawn from each donor into EDTA-treated Vacutainer tubes. Ficoll-Paque density-gradient centrifugation was used to isolate PBMCs, with at least 7 million per sample. Trizol reagent was used to extract total RNA from the PBMCs, yielding at least 5 micrograms per sample. The percentages of naive CD45RAhigh/CD27high T cells were determined by flow cytometry on a PBMC aliquot from every donor. Recombination connected TRBV9 to TRBJ2-5; the D gene is perhaps TRBD2, from 5 matching bases. Input material: blood. This sequence originates from a man in his thirties or forties in good health. The DNA is as follows: TGTGCCAGCAGCGGAGCGGAGATACAAGAGACCCAGTACTTC. It translates to CASSGAEIQETQYF.